Detailed here is one T cell receptor (beta chain). The antigen remains undetermined. This sample stems from a study of cytomegalovirus exposure and HLA in healthy donors. Study summary: An early data release held around 80 million unique TCRs from HLA-typed donors.

Study-level results: Sequencing likely generated an artifact that appeared as a cluster of highly shared sequence variants.

CDR1 is MGHDK and CDR2 is SYGVNS in the germline V gene. The CDR3 has 14 amino acids. Between the trimmed V and J ends, which lost 0 bases and 2 bases, there was a span of 7 bases. 60 Vbeta and 13 Jbeta primers were used in PCR. Data came from immunoSEQ multiplex PCR; TCRdb stores just in-frame clones and leaves some out. The sample has approximately 150,000 clones; 60% to 80% are singletons. The TCR sequence derives from a man in his sixties in good health and CMV-seronegative. Sequencing was performed on PBMCs. The genes are TRBV25-1 and TRBJ2-5; D not resolved. The CDR3 DNA reads TGTGCCAGCAGTGAATATAGCAGTCAAGAGACCCAGTACTTC. Its protein is CASSEYSSQETQYF.